This T cell receptor (beta chain) was sequenced for a study of cytomegalovirus exposure and HLA in healthy donors. On the study more broadly: Assignment to the Caucasian-associated ancestry cluster applied to approximately 80% of the 300 to 500 genotyped donors. Points from the study as a whole: Most of the CMV-associated TCR beta chains (in a later analysis) appeared to be HLA-restricted.

Both 60 Vbeta primers and 13 Jbeta primers went into the PCR. The method was immunoSEQ multiplex PCR; TCRdb's version includes in-frame clones alone and lacks a portion of them. This table holds more than 200,000 clones. Turning to this clone: Its antigen is as yet unknown.

V lost 6 bases and J lost 1, with 17 bases in between. In germline, CDR1 is SGHDT, CDR2 YYEEEE. CDR3 length: 16 residues. The sequence came from a woman in her thirties in good health and CMV-seropositive. V gene TRBV5-6 combines with J gene TRBJ2-1; tentative D call: TRBD2 (5 bases). Material for sequencing was PBMCs. For the CDR3, the DNA is TGTGCCAGCACCCTTAAGGAGCGAGGGTCCTACAATGAGCAGTTCTTC. This translates into CASTLKERGSYNEQFF.